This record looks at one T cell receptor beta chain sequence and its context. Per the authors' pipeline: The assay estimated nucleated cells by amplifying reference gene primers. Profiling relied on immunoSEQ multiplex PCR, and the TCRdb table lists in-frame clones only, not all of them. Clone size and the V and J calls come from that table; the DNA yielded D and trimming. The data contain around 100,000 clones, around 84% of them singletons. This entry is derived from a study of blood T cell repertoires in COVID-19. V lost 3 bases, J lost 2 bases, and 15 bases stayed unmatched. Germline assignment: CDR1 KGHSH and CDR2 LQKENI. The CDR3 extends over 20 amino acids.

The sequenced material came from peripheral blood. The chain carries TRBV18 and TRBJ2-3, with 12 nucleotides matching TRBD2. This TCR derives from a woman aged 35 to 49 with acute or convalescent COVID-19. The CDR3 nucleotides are TGTGCCAGCTCACCGTTGGCTAGCGGGGGGGCCAGGTCCGCCACAGATACGCAGTATTTT. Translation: CASSPLASGGARSATDTQYF. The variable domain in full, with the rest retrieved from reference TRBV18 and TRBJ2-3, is NAGVMQNPRHLVRRRGQEARLRCSPMKGHSHVYWYRQLPEEGLKFMVYLQKENIIDESGMPKERFSAEFPKEGPSILRIQQVVRGDSAAYFCASSPLASGGARSATDTQYFGPGTRLTVL.